Below, 21 T cell receptor beta chains from the same sample are listed, as sequenced in a study of CD8+ T cells in alopecia areata. Sequencing relied on a cDNA template that was reverse transcribed from extracted RNA. Profiling relied on immunoSEQ multiplex PCR, and the TCRdb table lists in-frame clones only, not all of them. The sample contains 200,000 to 250,000 clones, under 40% of which appear only once. Regarding treatment: oral pan-JAK inhibitor, 5-10 mg twice daily. The sample consisted of CD4+ T cells sorted from blood, taken at roughly week 30, from a patient treated with tofacitinib. The source of these receptors is a human donor with alopecia areata.

To note about this clone: In the same sample, other DNA sequences code for this CDR3. The chain combines TRBV7-2 with TRBJ1-5; D is possibly TRBD1 (6 bases). This CDR3 is 15 amino acids long. Per germline, CDR1 SGHTA and CDR2 FQGNSA. Between the trimmed V and J ends, which lost 1 base and 1 base, there was a span of 8 bases. This chain's CDR3 is CASSLGQASNQPQHF. DNA for the CDR3: TGTGCCAGCAGCTTAGGACAGGCGAGCAATCAGCCCCAGCATTTT.

This clone was detected only a few times. The chain joins TRBV6-5 to TRBJ2-7; D is perhaps TRBD1 or TRBD2 (5 bases each). Trimming shortened V by 5 bases and J by 7 bases, and 18 bases separated the two germline ends. Per germline, CDR1 MNHEY and CDR2 SVGAGI. The CDR3 extends over 14 amino acids. CDR3 in DNA: TGTGCCAGCAGTCTGGGGGTTCCTTTGCGAGAGCAGTACTTC. Translating gives CASSLGVPLREQYF.

The chain combines TRBV4-1 with TRBJ1-5; D uncertain. Deletions cut 1 base from V and 1 base from J, with 5 bases between. This CDR3 is 14 amino acids long. In germline, CDR1 is MGHRA, CDR2 YSYEKL. CDR3 in amino acids: CASSQVGSNQPQHF. DNA of the CDR3: TGCGCCAGCAGCCAAGTGGGCAGCAATCAGCCCCAGCATTTT.

This clone was detected only a few times. This sequence joins TRBV7-9 and TRBJ2-2; D not resolved. CDR1 and CDR2 (germline): SEHNR, FQNEAQ (reference sequence). The length of the CDR3 is 14 residues. The V and J ends lost 7 bases and 6 bases respectively, with 15 bases between them. Here the CDR3 reads CASTREIGAGELFF. CDR3 coding DNA: TGTGCCAGCACCCGAGAGATTGGTGCCGGGGAGCTGTTTTTT.

This clone has only one observation. At the DNA level, this CDR3 is encoded by other sequences in the same sample as well. CDR3 sequence reads: CASSVEVNTEAFF. The CDR3 nucleotides read TGTGCCAGCAGCGTAGAAGTGAACACTGAAGCTTTCTTT. V is TRBV9 and J is TRBJ1-1, with unresolved D. Germline V gives CDR1 SGDLS, CDR2 YYNGEE. The CDR3 is 13 amino acids. The V gene lost 0 bases and the J gene lost 0 bases, with 3 bases spanning the gap.

This clone was counted between two and nine times. The chain joins TRBV7-2 to TRBJ2-6, with a tentative D call TRBD1 (5 bases). V shed 5 bases and J shed 4 bases, with 18 bases lying between them. This CDR3 is 17 amino acids long. Germline V CDR1 and CDR2: SGHTA, FQGNSA. The CDR3 sequence: CASSPQPPGHGANVLTF. The CDR3 nucleotides are TGTGCCAGCAGCCCTCAACCTCCAGGACACGGGGCCAACGTCCTGACTTTC.

The chain links TRBV6-5 to TRBJ2-7; 10 nucleotides match TRBD1. The germline CDR1 and CDR2 sequences are MNHEY and SVGAGI. The CDR3 is 14 residues long. The V segment lost 5 bases and the J segment 3 bases; nucleotides outside the gene matches: 4. CDR3 in amino acids: CASSRTGGSYEQYF. The DNA for the CDR3 is TGTGCCAGCAGTCGGACAGGGGGGAGCTACGAGCAGTACTTC.

This clone was detected only a few times. The chain carries TRBV7-3 and TRBJ2-6; 12 positions agree with TRBD1. V dropped 5 bases and J dropped 10; count of bases not matched to a gene: 6. CDR3 length: 15 residues. CDR1 SGHTA and CDR2 FQGTGA come from the germline V gene. In DNA form, the CDR3 reads TGTGCCAGCAGCATGGGACAGGGGGCGGCGAACGTCCTGACTTTC. Protein product: CASSMGQGAANVLTF.

This clone appeared once. The V call is TRBV2, the J call TRBJ1-2; 8 positions match TRBD1. CDR1 SNHLY and CDR2 FYNNEI come from the germline V gene. Unmatched junction bases numbered 7, after V lost 8 bases and J lost 8 bases. This CDR3 spans 12 amino acids. Written as DNA, the CDR3 is TGTGCCAGCGGACAGGGCCTGGGAGGCTACACCTTC. This translates into CASGQGLGGYTF.

This clone was counted a few times. The chain joins TRBV30 to TRBJ2-7; TRBD1 aligns across 9 bases. CDR1 and CDR2 (germline): GTSNPN, SVGIG (reference sequence). V trimming: 0 bases; J trimming: 4 bases; junction bases outside the gene matches: 13. This CDR3 region has 17 residues. CDR3 loop: CAWSVYFTGQGRYEQYF. CDR3 bases: TGTGCCTGGAGTGTATATTTCACCGGACAGGGGAGGTACGAGCAGTACTTC.

The rearrangement joins TRBV7-2 to TRBJ2-3; no clear D. Trimming cost V 2 bases and J 0 bases, with 6 bases left between them. Germline CDR1 is SGHTA and CDR2 is FQGNSA. The CDR3 extends over 14 amino acids. The CDR3 sequence is CASSLSTSTDTQYF. CDR3 in DNA: TGTGCCAGCAGCTTATCTACTAGCACAGATACGCAGTATTTT.

This chain joins TRBV6-1 and TRBJ2-1; possible D gene TRBD1, 5 bases. CDR3 length: 13 residues. Trimming removed 6 bases at V and 5 bases at J, with 11 bases between. Germline CDR1 MNHNS, CDR2 SASEGT. CDR3 bases: TGTGCCAGCAGCTGGGGCCTTAACAATGAGCAGTTCTTC. It is translated as CASSWGLNNEQFF.

The rearrangement joins TRBV30 to TRBJ2-4; D assignment may be TRBD1 or TRBD2 (5 bases each). The CDR3 is 13 residues long. V lost 2 bases and J lost 8, with 13 bases in between. Germline assignment: CDR1 GTSNPN and CDR2 SVGIG (reference sequence). As DNA, the CDR3 is TGTGCCTGGAGTAGAGGGGCTGGGGACATTCAGTACTTC. Translating it yields CAWSRGAGDIQYF.

This clone was observed a few times. The J gene is TRBJ2-7, the V gene TRBV13, with D possibly TRBD2 on 6 matching bases. Trimming shortened V by 4 bases and J by 0 bases, and 10 bases separated the two germline ends. The CDR3 totals 14 residues. From germline, CDR1 is PRHDT and CDR2 FYEKMQ (reference sequence). This CDR3 reads CASSSRGLSYEQYF. The CDR3 DNA reads as TGTGCCAGCAGCTCGCGGGGCCTCTCCTACGAGCAGTACTTC.

The chain carries TRBV29-1 and TRBJ1-1; D gene uncertain. Deletions cut 6 bases from V and 3 bases from J, with 14 bases between. Germline V gene lookup returns CDR1 SQVTM and CDR2 ANQGSEA. This CDR3 comprises 13 residues. The CDR3 loop reads CSVVPTLYTEAFF. CDR3 coding DNA: TGCAGCGTCGTTCCGACGCTGTACACTGAAGCTTTCTTT.

The V and J genes are TRBV7-2 and TRBJ2-1, with no clear D. The CDR3 runs to 11 residues. In germline, CDR1 is SGHTA, CDR2 FQGNSA. V shed 4 bases and J shed 5 bases, with 3 bases lying between them. CDR3 sequence: CASSYHNEQFF. In nucleotides, the CDR3 is TGTGCCAGCAGCTATCACAATGAGCAGTTCTTC.

V is TRBV6-5 and J is TRBJ2-1, with TRBD2 matching over 7 bases. The ends lost 7 bases at V and 1 base at J; junction bases unmatched: 7. There are 15 residues in the CDR3. The germline gives CDR1 MNHEY, CDR2 SVGAGI. The CDR3 is CASIGSGGSYNEQFF. The CDR3 region has the DNA TGTGCCAGCATCGGGTCGGGAGGATCCTACAATGAGCAGTTCTTC.

The V and J genes are TRBV5-6 and TRBJ2-7, with 8 bases matching TRBD1. J was trimmed by 3 bases and V by 4 bases; bases with no gene match: 9. Germline V gene lookup returns CDR1 SGHDT and CDR2 YYEEEE. CDR3 length equals 15 residues. As DNA, the CDR3 is TGTGCCAGCAGCGCCGGACAGGGTCCGGTCTACGAGCAGTACTTC. Translation gives CASSAGQGPVYEQYF.

This clone was observed a few times. The chain joins TRBV6-6 to TRBJ2-7; D might be TRBD2 (5 bases). V was pared by 9 bases and J by 1 base, with 19 bases between. Germline V CDR1 and CDR2: MNHNY, SVGAGI (reference sequence). The CDR3 is 15 residues long. The CDR3 sequence is CASLRHPEGSYEQYF. The CDR3 nucleotides are TGTGCCAGTCTGAGGCACCCAGAGGGTTCCTACGAGCAGTACTTC.

V is TRBV25-1 and J is TRBJ1-1, with D perhaps matching TRBD1 (5 bases). Germline lookup yields CDR1 MGHDK and CDR2 SYGVNS. This CDR3 comprises 15 residues. Trimming pared 1 base from V and 0 bases from J, leaving 9 bases between. CDR3 in DNA: TGTGCCAGCAGTGAATTTGGGGCGGTGAACACTGAAGCTTTCTTT. Amino acids: CASSEFGAVNTEAFF.

The table lists this clone with a few counts. The V call is TRBV29-1, the J call TRBJ1-4; D gene ambiguous. Per the germline V gene, CDR1 is SQVTM and CDR2 is ANQGSEA. Between the trimmed V and J ends, which lost 4 bases and 8 bases, there was a span of 14 bases. The CDR3 is 13 amino acids. This CDR3 is CSVGQVSDEKLFF. The CDR3 DNA reads as TGCAGCGTTGGGCAGGTTTCGGACGAAAAACTGTTTTTT.